This TCR beta chain was captured in a study of T-cell reconstitution after alpha-beta-depleted transplantation in children. The study's findings and limits: Several hundred graft clones that had expanded were reportedly the source of alpha-beta T cells about two months after transplant. At one year after transplant, newly produced T cells mostly accounted for T-cell counts and diversity.

Preparation of the TCRbeta library involved a method that used unique molecular identifiers. MiXCR was run by TCRdb on the PCR reads, yielding one entry per CDR3 protein. Of 200,000 to 250,000 distinct CDR3 sequences in the sample, around 7.8% were seen once. With regard to this clonotype: Its antigen is still unknown. The junction shows a germline mismatch at one end, possibly a read error.

The sample was PBMCs, mostly from graft donor cells, taken 180 days after TCRalphabeta/CD19-depleted stem cell transplant. The TCR was taken from a male patient aged 10 to 17 who had a stem cell transplant for acute lymphoblastic leukemia, so the T cells may come from the graft donor.

CDR3 sequence (DNA): TGCTGTGCTAGAGGCGGCCAGGAGAGGGCTGGAAACACCATATATTTT. It yields the protein CCARGGQERAGNTIYF. The chain joins TRBV20-1 to TRBJ1-3; no definite D call. CDR3 length equals 16 residues. Germline assignment: CDR1 DFQATT and CDR2 SNEGSKA (reference sequence).